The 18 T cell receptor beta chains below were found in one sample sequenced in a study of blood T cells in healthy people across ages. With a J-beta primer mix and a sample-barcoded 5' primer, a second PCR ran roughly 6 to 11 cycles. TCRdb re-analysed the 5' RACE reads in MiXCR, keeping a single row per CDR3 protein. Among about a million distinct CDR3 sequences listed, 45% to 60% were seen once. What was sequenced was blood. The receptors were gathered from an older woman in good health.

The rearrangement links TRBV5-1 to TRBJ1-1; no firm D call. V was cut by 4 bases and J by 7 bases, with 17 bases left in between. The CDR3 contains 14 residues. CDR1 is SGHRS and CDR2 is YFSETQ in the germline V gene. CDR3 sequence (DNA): TGCGCCAGCAGCCACCGGGTAGGGTTGGTTGAAGCTTTCTTT. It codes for CASSHRVGLVEAFF.

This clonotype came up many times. The CDR3 nucleotides read TGTGCCAGCAGCTGGCGGTCCGGGGGGAGCTCCTACGAGCAGTACTTC. Protein: CASSWRSGGSSYEQYF. The V and J genes are TRBV7-2 and TRBJ2-7; 7 positions agree with TRBD2. J lost 0 bases, V lost 4 bases, and 9 bases had no gene match. CDR3 length: 16 residues. In germline, CDR1 is SGHTA, CDR2 FQGNSA.

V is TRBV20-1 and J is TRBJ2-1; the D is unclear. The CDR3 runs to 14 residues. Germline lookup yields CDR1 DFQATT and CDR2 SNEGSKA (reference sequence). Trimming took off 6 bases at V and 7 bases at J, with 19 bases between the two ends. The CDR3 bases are TGCAGTGCCACTCCGGATCCGTTCGGGAATGAGCAGTTCTTC. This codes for CSATPDPFGNEQFF.

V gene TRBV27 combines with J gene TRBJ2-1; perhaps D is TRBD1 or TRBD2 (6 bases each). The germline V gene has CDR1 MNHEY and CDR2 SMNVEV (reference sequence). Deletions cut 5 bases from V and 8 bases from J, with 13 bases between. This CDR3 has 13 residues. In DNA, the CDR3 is TGTGCCAGCAGTGTATATGGGGGGCATGAGCAGTTCTTC. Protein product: CASSVYGGHEQFF.

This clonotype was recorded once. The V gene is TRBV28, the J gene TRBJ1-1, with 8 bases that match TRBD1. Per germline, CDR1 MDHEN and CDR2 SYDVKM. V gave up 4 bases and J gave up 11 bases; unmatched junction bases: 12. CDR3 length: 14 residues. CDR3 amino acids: CASSSRTGFSEAFF. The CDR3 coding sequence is TGTGCCAGCAGTTCCCGGACAGGGTTCTCGGAGGCTTTCTTT.

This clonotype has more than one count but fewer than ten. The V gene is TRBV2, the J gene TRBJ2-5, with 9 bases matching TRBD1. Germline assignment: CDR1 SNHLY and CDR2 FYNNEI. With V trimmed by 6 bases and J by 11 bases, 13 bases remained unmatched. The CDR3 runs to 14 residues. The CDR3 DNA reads TGTGCCAGCAGGCACCGGGACAGGGCTTGGGAGCAGTACTTC. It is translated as CASRHRDRAWEQYF.

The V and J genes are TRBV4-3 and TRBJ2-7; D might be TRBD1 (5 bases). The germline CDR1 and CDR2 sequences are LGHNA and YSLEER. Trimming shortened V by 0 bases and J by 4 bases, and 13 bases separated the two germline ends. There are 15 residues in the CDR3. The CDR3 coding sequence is TGCGCCAGCAGCCAAGATATGGCAGGGTGGTACGAGCAGTACTTC. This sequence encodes CASSQDMAGWYEQYF.

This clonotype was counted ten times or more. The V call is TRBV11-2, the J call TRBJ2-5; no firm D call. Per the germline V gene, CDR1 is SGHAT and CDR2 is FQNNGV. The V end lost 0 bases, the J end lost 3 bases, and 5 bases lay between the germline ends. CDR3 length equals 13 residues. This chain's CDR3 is CASSLDGEETQYF. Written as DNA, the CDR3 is TGTGCCAGCAGCTTAGATGGAGAAGAGACCCAGTACTTC.

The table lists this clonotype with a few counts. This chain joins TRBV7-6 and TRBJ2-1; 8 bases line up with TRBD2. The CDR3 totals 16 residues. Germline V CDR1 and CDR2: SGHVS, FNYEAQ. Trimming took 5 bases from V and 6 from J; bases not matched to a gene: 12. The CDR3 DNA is TGTGCCAGCAGCCATACAGCGGGAGAAGGTCCCAATGAGCAGTTCTTC. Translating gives CASSHTAGEGPNEQFF.

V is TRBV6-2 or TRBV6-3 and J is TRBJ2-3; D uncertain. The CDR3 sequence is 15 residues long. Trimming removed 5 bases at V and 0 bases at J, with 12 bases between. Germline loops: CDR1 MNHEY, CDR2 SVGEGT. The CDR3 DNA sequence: TGTGCCAGCAGTCATGAAGATTCTAGCACAGATACGCAGTATTTT. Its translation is CASSHEDSSTDTQYF.

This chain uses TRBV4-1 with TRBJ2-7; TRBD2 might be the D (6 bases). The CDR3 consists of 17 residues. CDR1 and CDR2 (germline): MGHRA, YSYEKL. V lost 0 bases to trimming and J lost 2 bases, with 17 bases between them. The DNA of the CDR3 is TGCGCCAGCAGCCAAGATGGAGGGGTCGCACGTCCCTACGAGCAGTACTTC. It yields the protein CASSQDGGVARPYEQYF.

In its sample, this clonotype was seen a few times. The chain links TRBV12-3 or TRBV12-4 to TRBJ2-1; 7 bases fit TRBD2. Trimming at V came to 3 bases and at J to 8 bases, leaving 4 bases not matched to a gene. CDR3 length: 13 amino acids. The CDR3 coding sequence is TGTGCCAGCAGTTTGAACGGGAGGTATGAGCAGTTCTTC. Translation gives CASSLNGRYEQFF.

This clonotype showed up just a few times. In DNA, the CDR3 is TGCGCCAGCAGCTTGCCTGCGGGTAATTCCTACGAGCAGTACTTC. Protein product: CASSLPAGNSYEQYF. This sequence joins TRBV5-1 and TRBJ2-7; tentative D call: TRBD2 (5 bases). There are 15 residues in the CDR3. Trimming left V 1 base short and J 1 base short, with 12 bases between. Germline V gene data show CDR1 as SGHRS and CDR2 as YFSETQ.

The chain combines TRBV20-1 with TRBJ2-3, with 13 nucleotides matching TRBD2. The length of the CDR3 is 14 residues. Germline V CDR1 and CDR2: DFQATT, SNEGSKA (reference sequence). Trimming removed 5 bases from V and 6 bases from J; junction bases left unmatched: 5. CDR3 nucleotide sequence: TGCAGTGCTCTACTAGCGGGAGGGAGGGATACGCAGTATTTT. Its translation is CSALLAGGRDTQYF.

CDR3 region: CASSHPTSYEQYF. CDR3 in DNA: TGTGCCAGCAGCCACCCGACTTCCTACGAGCAGTACTTC. This rearrangement joins TRBV14 to TRBJ2-7; D not certain. Germline CDR1 and CDR2: SGHDN and FVKESK. The V and J ends lost 3 bases and 1 base respectively, with 7 bases between them. The CDR3 spans 13 residues.

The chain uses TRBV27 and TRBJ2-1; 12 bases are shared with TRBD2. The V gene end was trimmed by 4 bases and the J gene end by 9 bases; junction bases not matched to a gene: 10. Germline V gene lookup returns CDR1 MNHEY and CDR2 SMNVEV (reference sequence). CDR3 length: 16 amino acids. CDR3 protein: CASSSSGTSGYLEQFF. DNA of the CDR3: TGTGCCAGCAGTTCATCCGGGACTAGCGGGTACCTTGAGCAGTTCTTC.

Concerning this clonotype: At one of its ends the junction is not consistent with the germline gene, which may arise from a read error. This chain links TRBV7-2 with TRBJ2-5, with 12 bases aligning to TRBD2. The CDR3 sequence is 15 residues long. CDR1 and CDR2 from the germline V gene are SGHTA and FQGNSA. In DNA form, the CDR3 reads TGTGCCAGCAGCCTAGCGGGAGGGGACTTGGAGACCCAGTACTTC. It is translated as CASSLAGGDLETQYF.

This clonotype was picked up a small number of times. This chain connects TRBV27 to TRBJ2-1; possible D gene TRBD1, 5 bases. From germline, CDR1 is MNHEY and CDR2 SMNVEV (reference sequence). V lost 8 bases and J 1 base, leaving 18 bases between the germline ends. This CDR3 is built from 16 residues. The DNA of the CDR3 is TGTGCCAGCTTCCCCTCACAGGTCTATTCCTACAATGAGCAGTTCTTC. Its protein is CASFPSQVYSYNEQFF.